Listed below are T cell receptor beta chains from one sample, sequenced in a study of T cells in Graves' hyperthyroidism and ophthalmopathy. TCRdb called the multiplex PCR reads again in MiXCR, with one record for every CDR3 protein. Among roughly 840,000 distinct CDR3 sequences listed, around 39% were seen once. Sample: blood. The receptors come from a man aged 18 to 29 with Graves' hyperthyroidism. The CDR3 runs from the conserved cysteine through the conserved F or W. A D gene is named only where the DNA matches it firmly. Clone size is not always given. Where it is, it says once, few, many or a class for expanded clones.

TRBV12-3/TRBV12-4,TRBJ2-2,NA,TRBD1,TGTGCCAGCAGTTTAGGGACAGGGGCTTTCGGGGAGCTGTTTTTT,CASSLGTGAFGELFF
TRBV20-1,TRBJ1-1,many,NA,TGCAGTGCTAGGCCATCTGGCACTGAAGCTTTCTTT,CSARPSGTEAFF
TRBV11-2,TRBJ2-2,NA,NA,TGTGCCAGCAGCTTAGAACCCGGGACCGGGGAGCTGTTTTTT,CASSLEPGTGELFF
TRBV2,TRBJ1-3,many,NA,TGTGCCAGAGGACAGAACGGAAACACCATATATTTT,CARGQNGNTIYF
TRBV7-2,TRBJ2-7,NA,NA,TGCGCCAGCAGCCAGAATTCAGAAGGGGGATCCTACGAGCAGTACTTC,CASSQNSEGGSYEQYF
TRBV24-1,TRBJ2-7,NA,NA,TGTGCCACCTCCGAGACGGCCGGGGAGCCCCAGCAGTACTTC,CATSETAGEPQQYF
TRBV24-1,TRBJ1-2,many,NA,TGTGCCACCAGTGACCCGCTGGCGACAGGCCCTAGCGGCTACACCTTC,CATSDPLATGPSGYTF
TRBV12-3/TRBV12-4,TRBJ1-5,many,TRBD1,TGCGCCAGCAGACCGGGACAGGGGAATCAGCCCCAGCATTTT,CASRPGQGNQPQHF
TRBV20-1,TRBJ1-1,once,NA,TGCAGTGCTAGCGGAGAGACTGAAGCTTTCTTT,CSASGETEAFF
TRBV10-3,TRBJ2-7,many,TRBD2,TGTGCCATCAGTGGGCCCAGACTAGCGGGGGATTACGAGCAGTACTTC,CAISGPRLAGDYEQYF
TRBV20-1,TRBJ2-7,many,TRBD2,TGCAGTGCTAGACCGGGGGGGTTTGAGGAGCAGTACTTC,CSARPGGFEEQYF
TRBV5-1,TRBJ2-7,few,NA,TGCGCCAGCAGCCGGAGTGGACCGGGACCTACCGAGCAGTACTTC,CASSRSGPGPTEQYF
TRBV7-9,TRBJ1-2,few,NA,TGTGCCAGCAGCAAGGACGGATTAGCTAACTATGGCTACACCTTC,CASSKDGLANYGYTF
TRBV5-1,TRBJ1-1,many,TRBD1,TGCGCCAGCAGCTTGGAGGGGGCCTCTGAAGCTTTCTTT,CASSLEGASEAFF
TRBV28,TRBJ1-5,once,TRBD1,TGTGCCAGTTGGGGCGGGGGACAGGGTAATCAGCCCCAGCATTTT,CASWGGGQGNQPQHF
TRBV2,TRBJ2-6,NA,TRBD2,TGTGCCAGCAGTGCTAGTGGCTTCGAGTCCCCCGCGGGAGGGGTCTCTGGGGCCAACGTCCTGACTTTC,CASSASGFESPAGGVSGANVLTF
TRBV29-1,TRBJ1-2,NA,NA,TGCAGCGTTGAAGATCGTCTAGGGAGGGGATACACCTTC,CSVEDRLGRGYTF
TRBV11-2,TRBJ2-7,NA,TRBD1,TGTGCCAGCAGCTTTGTTACAGGGGGCATCCACGAGCAGTACTTC,CASSFVTGGIHEQYF
TRBV7-6,TRBJ2-2,NA,NA,TGTGCCAGCAGCTTAGTAGAGGCCAGTCCCACCGGGGAGCTGTTTTTT,CASSLVEASPTGELFF
TRBV7-2,TRBJ1-4,many,NA,TGTGCCAGCAGGGATGCGACTAATGAAAAACTGTTTTTT,CASRDATNEKLFF
TRBV20-1,TRBJ2-6,NA,NA,TGCAGTGCTAGAGATCCGGGATTTCCTGGGGCCAACGTCCTGACTTTC,CSARDPGFPGANVLTF
TRBV7-9,TRBJ2-5,many,NA,TGTGCCAGCAGCTTCTCGAGGGCACAAGAGACCCAGTACTTC,CASSFSRAQETQYF
TRBV7-3,TRBJ1-2,NA,TRBD1,TGTGCCAGCAGCGATCTAGGGGGCACGTACCTCTATGGCTACACCTTC,CASSDLGGTYLYGYTF
TRBV5-1,TRBJ2-7,many,NA,TGCGCCAGCAGCTTGGAGGCGATCTTCTCCTACGAGCAGTACTTC,CASSLEAIFSYEQYF
TRBV4-3,TRBJ1-1,NA,NA,TGCGCCAGCAGCCAACAACTTCCGTCCCCTGGGATGAACACTGAAGCTTTCTTT,CASSQQLPSPGMNTEAFF
TRBV7-3,TRBJ2-7,few,NA,TGTGCCAGCAGCTCCTCCGGGACGGGTTTCTACGAGCAGTACTTC,CASSSSGTGFYEQYF
TRBV4-1,TRBJ2-7,NA,NA,TGCGCCAGCAGCCAAGGAATTACGGACTCCTACGAGCAGTACTTC,CASSQGITDSYEQYF
TRBV25-1,TRBJ1-4,many,TRBD1,TGTGCCAGCAGTGAGTACGACAGGGAGGACGAAAAACTGTTTTTT,CASSEYDREDEKLFF
TRBV9,TRBJ2-2,NA,NA,TGTGCCAGCAGTTTAGGGGACGGGTCGTTGACCGGGGAGCTGTTTTTT,CASSLGDGSLTGELFF
TRBV5-4,TRBJ1-5,NA,NA,TGTGCCAGCAGCCCCGGGACCGGGAGCGATCAGCCCCAGCATTTT,CASSPGTGSDQPQHF
TRBV7-2,TRBJ2-2,many,NA,TGTGCCAGCAGCCGAATGGGGCGTAACACCGGGGAGCTGTTTTTT,CASSRMGRNTGELFF
TRBV5-5,TRBJ2-2,NA,NA,TGTGCCAGCAGCTTGGGACCGGGACAAAGTTCCGGGGAGCTGCTTTTT,CASSLGPGQSSGELLF
TRBV14,TRBJ1-2,few,TRBD1,TGTGCCAGCAGCCATCGGACAGGGGGTCTCTATGGCTACACCTTC,CASSHRTGGLYGYTF
TRBV7-9,TRBJ2-2,NA,TRBD1,TGTGCCAGCACCGAGGGGACAGGGAACACCGGGGAGCTGTTTTTT,CASTEGTGNTGELFF
TRBV5-6,TRBJ2-5,few,NA,TGTGCCAGCAGCCCGGCCCAGGGGACCCAGTACTTC,CASSPAQGTQYF
TRBV29-1,TRBJ2-7,many,NA,TGCAGTGCCTCTGTAGGGGACCTTAACTACGAGCAGTACTTC,CSASVGDLNYEQYF
TRBV12-3/TRBV12-4,TRBJ2-6,NA,NA,TGTGCCAGCAGTTTAGCCCCCAGGGGAGAGACCCTTGCTGGGGCCAACGTCCTGACTTTC,CASSLAPRGETLAGANVLTF
TRBV7-2,TRBJ2-2,NA,NA,TGTGCCAGCAGCTTGGCCCCTAGCCCAAACACCGGGGAGCTGTTTTTT,CASSLAPSPNTGELFF
TRBV19,TRBJ1-1,few,NA,TGTGCCAGTAGTATCGCCCCGAACACTGAAGCTTTCTTT,CASSIAPNTEAFF